One and the same sample provided the 26 T cell receptor beta chains below, sequenced in a study of T-cell memory formation after mild COVID-19. TCRdb analysed the 5' RACE reads with MiXCR anew, one entry per CDR3 protein. Of 190,000 or so distinct CDR3 sequences listed, about 21% were seen once; the top ten hold about 21%. The sequencing input was PBMCs or a T cell subset sorted from them (not recorded which). Receptors were obtained from an adult woman who had mild COVID-19 (a few samples of this study predate the infection). Cell type and time point are not known.

The table lists this clonotype with a few counts. The chain employs TRBV4-2 and TRBJ2-7; 7 bases line up with TRBD2. CDR3 length equals 14 residues. After removal of 4 bases from V and 4 bases from J, the junction contained 7 bases not matched to a gene. The germline V gene has CDR1 LGHNA and CDR2 YNFKEQ. DNA for the CDR3: TGTGCCAGCAGCCCCCAGCGGGATTTTTACGAGCAGTACTTC. Translating it yields CASSPQRDFYEQYF.

There are a few counts of this clonotype. This chain uses TRBV24-1 with TRBJ2-1; 11 nucleotides agree with TRBD2. Germline V CDR1 and CDR2: KGHDR, SFDVKD. The V gene end was trimmed by 9 bases and the J gene end by 5 bases; junction bases not matched to a gene: 2. There are 13 residues in the CDR3. DNA for the CDR3: TGTGCCACCGGGACTAGCGGACACAATGAGCAGTTCTTC. Its translation is CATGTSGHNEQFF.

The V call is TRBV20-1, the J call TRBJ1-2; D is possibly TRBD1 (6 bases). The CDR3 extends over 15 amino acids. Germline CDR1 DFQATT, CDR2 SNEGSKA (reference sequence). Trimming pared 3 bases from V and 1 base from J, leaving 15 bases between. CDR3 bases: TGCAGTGCTAGGGGGAGGGGGAATATTAACTATGGCTACACCTTC. Translation: CSARGRGNINYGYTF.

The table lists this clonotype with a few counts. The V call is TRBV5-6, the J call TRBJ2-1; 9 bases agree with TRBD1. This CDR3 region has 15 residues. Trimming at V came to 5 bases and at J to 6 bases, leaving 9 bases not matched to a gene. The germline V gene encodes CDR1 SGHDT and CDR2 YYEEEE. The CDR3 region is CASSETGGLGNEQFF. CDR3 in DNA: TGTGCCAGCAGTGAAACAGGGGGCTTGGGCAATGAGCAGTTCTTC.

The chain has TRBV3-1 and TRBJ1-2, with D unresolved. The V end lost 0 bases, the J end lost 7 bases, and 12 bases lay between the germline ends. The CDR3 length is 14 residues. Looked up from germline, CDR1 is LGHDT and CDR2 is YNNKEL (reference sequence). The CDR3: CASSQEVPGFGYTF. For the CDR3, the DNA is TGTGCCAGCAGCCAAGAAGTACCCGGGTTTGGCTACACCTTC.

The V and J genes are TRBV5-1 and TRBJ1-1; maybe TRBD1 (5 bases). In germline, CDR1 is SGHRS, CDR2 YFSETQ. The V gene lost 4 bases and the J gene lost 5 bases, with 15 bases spanning the gap. This CDR3 region has 14 residues. CDR3 protein: CASSPMEGRTEAFF. The CDR3, as DNA: TGCGCCAGCAGCCCCATGGAGGGGAGGACTGAAGCTTTCTTT.

This clonotype has more than one count but fewer than ten. The chain carries TRBV27 and TRBJ1-5; 7 bases align to TRBD1. The CDR3 loop spans 15 amino acids. CDR1 MNHEY and CDR2 SMNVEV come from the germline V gene (reference sequence). Unmatched junction bases numbered 9, after V lost 3 bases and J lost 7 bases. The CDR3 spells CASSFNRDSQQPQHF. The CDR3 DNA sequence: TGTGCCAGCAGTTTCAACCGGGACAGTCAACAGCCCCAGCATTTT.

This clonotype was counted only a few times. V usage is TRBV20-1 and J usage is TRBJ2-3; maybe TRBD1 (6 bases). Trimming removed 3 bases at V and 5 bases at J, with 9 bases between. CDR1 and CDR2 from the germline V gene are DFQATT and SNEGSKA (reference sequence). This CDR3 region has 12 residues. As DNA, the CDR3 is TGCAGTGCTAGCGGCAGGGGAGATACGCAGTATTTT. As protein: CSASGRGDTQYF.

The chain employs TRBV4-1 and TRBJ1-5; D uncertain. This CDR3 is built from 14 residues. CDR1 and CDR2 (germline): MGHRA, YSYEKL. V lost 4 bases, J lost 4 bases, and 11 bases lay in between. The CDR3 bases are TGCGCCAGCAGCCCTACCGAAGTGAATCAGCCCCAGCATTTT. Its translation: CASSPTEVNQPQHF.

The J gene is TRBJ2-6, the V gene TRBV6-2 or TRBV6-3; possible D gene TRBD2, 5 bases. The ends were cut back, 8 bases at V and 2 bases at J, with 13 bases in the middle. CDR1 is MNHEY and CDR2 is SVGEGT in the germline V gene. CDR3 size: 15 residues. The CDR3 spells CASFAGAAGANVLTF. CDR3 in DNA: TGTGCCAGCTTTGCGGGCGCCGCTGGGGCCAACGTCCTGACTTTC.

The CDR3 nucleotides are TGCAGTGTTCCGGGACTGCCGTACGAGCAGTACTTC. Translation gives CSVPGLPYEQYF. This sequence joins TRBV20-1 and TRBJ2-7; tentatively, D is TRBD2 (6 bases). Trimming left V 7 bases short and J 4 bases short, with 14 bases between. CDR3 size: 12 residues. Germline CDR1 is DFQATT and CDR2 is SNEGSKA (reference sequence).

This clonotype was detected only a few times. V gene TRBV3-1 combines with J gene TRBJ2-2, with 8 nucleotides matching TRBD1. V shed 4 bases, J shed 1 base, and the junction held 5 bases outside the gene matches. CDR1 is LGHDT and CDR2 is YNNKEL in the germline V gene (reference sequence). The CDR3 has 16 amino acids. The CDR3: CASSRPQGENTGELFF. The DNA of the CDR3 is TGTGCCAGCAGCCGGCCACAGGGGGAGAACACCGGGGAGCTGTTTTTT.

CDR3 residues: CASSLSRGTEAFF. The CDR3 DNA reads as TGTGCCAGCAGTTTATCCCGGGGGACTGAAGCTTTCTTT. This chain connects TRBV27 to TRBJ1-1; possible D gene TRBD1, 5 bases. The CDR3 is 13 amino acids. Germline-derived CDR1 and CDR2 are MNHEY and SMNVEV (reference sequence). V gave up 0 bases and J gave up 5 bases, with 7 bases separating them.

The chain has TRBV24-1 and TRBJ2-5, with a possible D match to TRBD1 (5 bases). V lost 2 bases and J 5 bases, leaving 11 bases between the germline ends. Germline V gene data show CDR1 as KGHDR and CDR2 as SFDVKD. The CDR3 length is 14 residues. This CDR3 is CATSDSRPGETQYF. The CDR3 DNA reads as TGTGCCACCAGTGATTCGCGCCCAGGGGAGACCCAGTACTTC.

This clonotype has only a few counts. The V and J genes are TRBV24-1 and TRBJ2-2; D may be TRBD1 or TRBD2 (5 bases each). V was clipped by 0 bases and J by 5 bases, with 18 bases between them. Germline V CDR1 and CDR2: KGHDR, SFDVKD. The CDR3 sequence is 18 residues long. CDR3 protein: CATSDLGTAGAGTGELFF. For the CDR3, the DNA is TGTGCCACCAGTGATTTGGGGACCGCCGGAGCTGGGACCGGGGAGCTGTTTTTT.

The V and J genes are TRBV11-2 and TRBJ2-5; 7 nucleotides agree with TRBD1. Germline CDR1 reads SGHAT; CDR2 reads FQNNGV. The CDR3 has 14 residues. V was clipped by 2 bases and J by 4 bases; unmatched bases: 4. CDR3 bases: TGTGCCAGCAGCTTATTATCAGGGGGAGAGACCCAGTACTTC. Its translation is CASSLLSGGETQYF.

This clonotype was observed a handful of times. J is TRBJ2-7 and V is TRBV28, with D uncertain. The CDR3 spans 11 residues. The germline CDR1 and CDR2 sequences are MDHEN and SYDVKM. V was trimmed by 2 bases and J by 2 bases, leaving 1 base between them. The CDR3 reads CASSLPYEQYF. In DNA, the CDR3 is TGTGCCAGCAGTTTACCCTACGAGCAGTACTTC.

This clonotype was detected a few times. This chain links TRBV30 with TRBJ2-7; D ambiguous. The CDR3 length is 15 residues. Germline loops: CDR1 GTSNPN, CDR2 SVGIG (reference sequence). Deletions cut 2 bases from V and 4 bases from J, with 18 bases between. DNA for the CDR3: TGTGCCTGGAGTTTTGGGCTTGGGCAGGCTTACGAGCAGTACTTC. Amino acid sequence: CAWSFGLGQAYEQYF.

This clonotype was recorded many times. The V and J genes are TRBV23-1 and TRBJ2-7; possibly TRBD1 for D (6 bases). TRBV23-1 is noted as an ORF with a role that remains uncertain. Between the trimmed V and J ends, which lost 0 bases and 4 bases, there was a span of 28 bases. The CDR3 sequence is 20 residues long. The CDR3 loop reads CASSQSPEPNRTAGSYEQYF. CDR3 in DNA: TGCGCCAGCAGTCAATCCCCTGAGCCAAACCGGACAGCCGGTTCGTACGAGCAGTACTTC.

This clonotype has more than one count but fewer than ten. The chain combines TRBV9 with TRBJ2-7; D unclear. The CDR3 runs 13 residues. Germline V CDR1 and CDR2: SGDLS, YYNGEE. V lost 2 bases and J lost 0, with 6 bases in between. The CDR3 reads CASSVATSYEQYF. In DNA form, the CDR3 reads TGTGCCAGCAGCGTGGCGACCTCCTACGAGCAGTACTTC.

V usage is TRBV12-3 or TRBV12-4 and J usage is TRBJ1-1; 10 nucleotides match TRBD1. The CDR3 totals 18 residues. The junction had 17 bases not matched to a gene; V was cut back by 9 bases and J by 1 base. This CDR3 reads CASDRAGTGEGENTEAFF. The CDR3 DNA sequence: TGTGCCAGTGACCGAGCCGGGACAGGGGAGGGAGAGAACACTGAAGCTTTCTTT.

This clonotype came up many times. The V call is TRBV20-1, the J call TRBJ2-1, with 12 nucleotides matching TRBD2. Germline V lookup: CDR1 DFQATT, CDR2 SNEGSKA (reference sequence). V shed 0 bases, J shed 10 bases, and the junction held 7 bases outside the gene matches. The CDR3 runs 15 residues. CDR3 in amino acids: CSARDQRLAGVEQFF. The CDR3 DNA reads as TGCAGTGCTAGAGATCAGAGACTAGCGGGAGTCGAGCAGTTCTTC.

The gene calls are TRBV6-1 and TRBJ1-4; D remains unclear. Germline assignment: CDR1 MNHNS and CDR2 SASEGT. There are 14 residues in the CDR3. The V end was cut by 4 bases, the J end by 3 bases, with 9 bases between. CDR3 amino acids: CASSVNWANEKLFF. The CDR3, as DNA: TGTGCCAGCAGTGTCAACTGGGCTAATGAAAAACTGTTTTTT.

The chain links TRBV11-2 to TRBJ2-2; TRBD2 agrees at 8 bases. This CDR3 region has 20 residues. Trimming removed 3 bases from V and 2 bases from J; junction bases left unmatched: 17. Germline assignment: CDR1 SGHAT and CDR2 FQNNGV. The DNA of the CDR3 is TGTGCCAGCAGCTTTTTCTTAACTAGCGGTAGGAGTAAAAACACCGGGGAGCTGTTTTTT. It translates to CASSFFLTSGRSKNTGELFF.

The CDR3 DNA is TGTGCCAGCAGCCAAGGGAGCGGTCAAGAGACCCAGTACTTC. Translation: CASSQGSGQETQYF. The gene calls are TRBV4-2 and TRBJ2-5; D possibly corresponds to TRBD2 (5 bases). Trimming took off 1 base at V and 2 bases at J, with 8 bases between the two ends. Germline loops: CDR1 LGHNA, CDR2 YNFKEQ. This CDR3 has 14 residues.

Turning to this clonotype: The junction departs from the called germline gene at one end, perhaps through a read error. V usage is TRBV7-7 and J usage is TRBJ2-6; TRBD2 matches at 8 bases. In germline, CDR1 is SSHAT, CDR2 FNYEAQ (reference sequence). The CDR3 is made up of 18 amino acids. The CDR3 loop is CASSLELAERSGANVLTF. CDR3 bases: TGTGCTAGCAGCTTAGAACTAGCGGAGCGCTCTGGGGCCAACGTCCTGACTTTC. The complete variable domain, with remaining parts taken from reference TRBV7-7 and TRBJ2-6, reads GAGVSQSPRYKVTKRGQDVTLRCDPISSHATLYWYQQALGQGPEFLTYFNYEAQPDKSGLPSDRFSAERPEGSISTLTIQRTEQRDSAMYRCASSLELAERSGANVLTFGAGSRLTVL.